This T cell receptor (beta chain) derives from a study of regulatory T cells in long-lasting Graves disease. This CDR3 has 16 residues. Trimming removed 3 bases from V and 2 bases from J, with 14 bases in between. The V gene's germline CDR1 is KGHSH and CDR2 LQKENI. A note on this clonotype: A much bigger clone sits one base away, suggesting this may be a read error.

TCR beta libraries were built with iRepertoire HTBI primers and Arm-PCR of CDR3 regions. A single record per CDR3 protein comes from TCRdb applying MiXCR to the multiplex PCR reads. The top ten clones hold over 9% of a sample with approximately 490,000 distinct CDR3 sequences, around 16% of them seen once. The sample's time point: newly diagnosed GD, antithyroid drugs for less than 3 months. From RNA extracted from PBMCs, the TCR library was made. This same sample was also taken into another study, of T cells in Graves' hyperthyroidism and ophthalmopathy. That publication notes: Uncontrolled infection, other autoimmune disease, pregnancy or lactation led to exclusion. In making diagnoses, clinical symptoms, serum thyroxine and TRAb, thyroid ultrasound and orbital computed tomography were all used. Ophthalmopathy stood apart from stable hyperthyroidism in a 13 V-J model.

The material sequenced was peripheral blood mononuclear cells (PBMCs), taken at new diagnosis, from a patient treated with antithyroid drugs. The chain is built from TRBV18 and TRBJ2-1; the D call may be TRBD1 or TRBD2 (5 bases each). The TCR originated in a man in his forties with Graves disease. CDR3 bases: TGTGCCAGCTCACCTGGCTGGGGGATGGCCTACAATGAGCAGTTCTTC. This codes for CASSPGWGMAYNEQFF.